This T cell receptor (beta chain) was observed in a study of CXCR3-negative and CXCR3-positive naive CD8 T cells. Study background: Cumulative TRB read yield was 130 million to 150 million, averaging about 1.5 +/- 0.3 million per library. Findings and caveats of the study: In cryopreserved cells, CXCR3 expression partially decreased, and fresh PBMCs were used in most assays. Hydrophobicity was higher for TRB CDR3s found in CXCR3-positive naive cells than in CXCR3-negative naive cells.

In triplicate, each CD8+ T cell subset was sorted at approximately 290,000 cells per replicate. CD45RO-CCR7+CD27+CD95- cells counted as naive CD8+ T cells. CDR1 and CDR2 from the germline V gene are SEHNR and FQNEAQ (reference sequence). This CDR3 has 14 amino acids. The method, 5' RACE with UMI labels, was used to prepare the TRB cDNA libraries. From the 5' RACE reads, TCRdb lists one entry per CDR3 protein and no DNA. Its table lists approximately 98,000 distinct CDR3 sequences. As concerns this clonotype: What it binds is not known.

Sequenced material: naive CXCR3+ CD8+ T cells from blood. Subset here: CD45RO-CCR7+CD27+CD95- naive CD8+ T cells expressing CXCR3 (TNR3+). The rearrangement joins TRBV7-9 to TRBJ2-5; the TCRdb D gene call, TRBD1, has no DNA to confirm it. This TCR was recovered from a human donor in good health. Some clones in this sample may be carry-over from other donors' samples. The CDR3 protein is CASSSTGGRETQYF.